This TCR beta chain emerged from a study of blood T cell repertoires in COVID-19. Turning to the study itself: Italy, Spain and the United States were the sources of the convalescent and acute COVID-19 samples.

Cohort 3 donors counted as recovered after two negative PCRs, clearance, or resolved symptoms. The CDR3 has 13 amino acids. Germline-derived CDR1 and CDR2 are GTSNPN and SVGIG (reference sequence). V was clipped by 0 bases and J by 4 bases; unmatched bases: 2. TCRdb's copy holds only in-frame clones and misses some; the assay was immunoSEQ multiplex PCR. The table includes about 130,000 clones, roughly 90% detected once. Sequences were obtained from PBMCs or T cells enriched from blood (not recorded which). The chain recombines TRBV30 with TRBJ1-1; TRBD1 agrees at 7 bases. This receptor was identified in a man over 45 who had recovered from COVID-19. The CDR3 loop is CAWSVQGITEAFF. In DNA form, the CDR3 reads TGTGCCTGGAGTGTACAGGGGATCACTGAAGCTTTCTTT.